This entry concerns a single TCR beta chain. Germline CDR1 is SGHVS and CDR2 is FQNEAQ. Trimming left V 8 bases short and J 13 bases short, with 21 bases between. The CDR3 has 12 amino acids. The sample belongs to a study of somatic mutations in cytotoxic T cells in rheumatoid arthritis. Only in-frame clones appear in the TCRdb table, and some are missing; sequencing was by immunoSEQ multiplex PCR. The sample has 6,500 to 9,000 clones; 75% are singletons. Separation of CD4+ and CD8+ cells was performed by positive magnetic bead selection, and purity was verified by flow cytometry. The sequenced sample consisted of CD8+ T cells sorted from blood. The rearrangement uses TRBV7-8 and TRBJ2-7, with D possibly being TRBD1 or TRBD2 (7 bases each). The source of this sequence is an adult with rheumatoid arthritis. In nucleotides, the CDR3 is TGTGCCAGCGGGGGGGGCCACGGGACAGACTACTTC. Amino acids: CASGGGHGTDYF. Complete variable domain (other parts from reference TRBV7-8 and TRBJ2-7): GAGVSQSPRYKVAKRGQDVALRCDPISGHVSLFWYQQALGQGPEFLTYFQNEAQLDKSGLPSDRFFAERPEGSVSTLKIQRTQQEDSAVYLCASGGGHGTDYFGPGTRLTVT.